These 19 T cell receptor beta chains were sequenced from one sample in a study of shared clonotypes between healthy human individuals. The data were produced by immunoSEQ multiplex PCR, yet TCRdb's version contains in-frame clones alone and is incomplete. Found here are about 2,500,000 clones, 90% to 95% of them singletons; the top ten hold over 0.12%. Sample: naive CD4+ T cells sorted from blood. Stated subset: CD45RA+ positively selected. These receptors came from a man aged 18 to 29 in good health.

This chain connects TRBV4-1 to TRBJ2-1, with D possibly matching TRBD2 (5 bases). The length of the CDR3 is 16 residues. In germline, CDR1 is MGHRA, CDR2 YSYEKL. With 1 base removed from V and 4 bases from J, the gap between germline ends came to 14 bases. Here the CDR3 DNA reads TGCGCCAGCAGCCAAGTCGTTACTAGTTGGTACAATGAGCAGTTCTTC. Translation: CASSQVVTSWYNEQFF.

V gene TRBV30 combines with J gene TRBJ1-1; D is uncertain. Trimming shortened V by 2 bases and J by 1 base, and 8 bases separated the two germline ends. Per the germline V gene, CDR1 is GTSNPN and CDR2 is SVGIG (reference sequence). This CDR3 has 13 residues. The CDR3 bases are TGTGCCTGGAGTACCGGGGAGAACACTGAAGCTTTCTTT. Residues: CAWSTGENTEAFF.

This chain joins TRBV9 and TRBJ1-1, with D possibly being TRBD1 (5 bases). The V end lost 1 base, the J end lost 0 bases, and 13 bases lay between the germline ends. Looked up from germline, CDR1 is SGDLS and CDR2 is YYNGEE. The CDR3 totals 16 residues. The CDR3 sequence is CASSVSGIYMNTEAFF. DNA for the CDR3: TGTGCCAGCAGCGTATCAGGGATCTACATGAACACTGAAGCTTTCTTT. Variable domain in full (rest from reference TRBV9 and TRBJ1-1): DSGVTQTPKHLITATGQRVTLRCSPRSGDLSVYWYQQSLDQGLQFLIQYYNGEERAKGNILERFSAQQFPDLHSELNLSSLELGDSALYFCASSVSGIYMNTEAFFGQGTRLTVV.

This clone was picked up a small number of times. The chain carries TRBV5-8 and TRBJ1-5; D gene uncertain. Germline V lookup: CDR1 SGHTS, CDR2 YDEGEE. CDR3 length equals 13 residues. V was cut by 3 bases and J by 3 bases, with 7 bases left in between. Here the CDR3 DNA reads TGTGCCAGCAGCTACCTAAACAATCAGCCCCAGCATTTT. This translates into CASSYLNNQPQHF.

The V gene is TRBV18, the J gene TRBJ2-7, with D possibly being TRBD2 (6 bases). Germline V gives CDR1 KGHSH, CDR2 LQKENI. The CDR3 is 15 residues long. V lost 3 bases and J 4 bases, leaving 16 bases between the germline ends. CDR3 region: CASSPAGHGRYEQYF. The CDR3 DNA is TGTGCCAGCTCACCCGCCGGACACGGGAGATACGAGCAGTACTTC.

This chain joins TRBV27 and TRBJ2-7; TRBD1 aligns across 10 bases. Germline V CDR1 and CDR2: MNHEY, SMNVEV (reference sequence). The CDR3 runs 14 residues. Unmatched junction bases numbered 4, after V lost 5 bases and J lost 3 bases. The CDR3 reads CASSQGQGFYEQYF. CDR3 nucleotides: TGTGCCAGCAGTCAGGGACAGGGGTTCTACGAGCAGTACTTC.

The chain combines TRBV2 with TRBJ1-1; D unresolved. The CDR3 is made up of 13 amino acids. The germline gives CDR1 SNHLY, CDR2 FYNNEI. Trimming left V 2 bases short and J 4 bases short, with 8 bases between. DNA for the CDR3: TGTGCCAGCAGTGAACTCCGGGCCACTGAAGCTTTCTTT. This encodes CASSELRATEAFF.

Written as DNA, the CDR3 is TGTGCCAGCAGTTTATCAGTTTCCGGACTCACAGATACGCAGTATTTT. Translated: CASSLSVSGLTDTQYF. This chain connects TRBV27 to TRBJ2-3; tentative D call: TRBD2 (5 bases). Deletions cut 0 bases from V and 2 bases from J, with 12 bases between. CDR3 length equals 16 residues. In germline, CDR1 is MNHEY, CDR2 SMNVEV (reference sequence).

The genes are TRBV18 and TRBJ2-2; D not resolved. There are 17 residues in the CDR3. V was shortened by 2 bases and J by 2 bases, with 15 bases between the two germline ends. Per germline, CDR1 KGHSH and CDR2 LQKENI. CDR3 in DNA: TGTGCCAGCTCACCAAACGCAGGCGTAAGCAACACCGGGGAGCTGTTTTTT. Translated: CASSPNAGVSNTGELFF. Full variable domain (remainder filled in from reference TRBV18 and TRBJ2-2): NAGVMQNPRHLVRRRGQEARLRCSPMKGHSHVYWYRQLPEEGLKFMVYLQKENIIDESGMPKERFSAEFPKEGPSILRIQQVVRGDSAAYFCASSPNAGVSNTGELFFGEGSRLTVL.

The chain recombines TRBV6-5 with TRBJ2-7, with 7 bases lining up with TRBD1. From germline, CDR1 is MNHEY and CDR2 SVGAGI. The CDR3 consists of 15 residues. J gave up 4 bases and V 6 bases, and 12 bases lay outside the gene matches. The CDR3 nucleotides are TGTGCCAGCAGCGAATCCTTCGACAGGGCTTACGAGCAGTACTTC. It specifies CASSESFDRAYEQYF.

The genes are TRBV7-9 and TRBJ2-3; weak D call: TRBD2 (5 bases). The CDR3 contains 16 residues. Trimming took off 0 bases at V and 0 bases at J, with 10 bases between the two ends. The germline V gene has CDR1 SEHNR and CDR2 FQNEAQ (reference sequence). The CDR3 loop reads CASSLALRASTDTQYF. The CDR3, as DNA: TGTGCCAGCAGCTTAGCGTTGAGGGCTAGCACAGATACGCAGTATTTT.

The CDR3 nucleotides are TGTGCCAGCAGTGACCCAACGGGGAGTAATGAAAAACTGTTTTTT. This translates into CASSDPTGSNEKLFF. The chain uses TRBV6-4 and TRBJ1-4; D is unclear. Germline loops: CDR1 MRHNA, CDR2 SNTAGT. Trimming pared 2 bases from V and 4 bases from J, leaving 11 bases between. CDR3 length: 15 amino acids.

Concerning this clone: Other DNA sequences in the sample encode the same CDR3. The CDR3 DNA is TGTGCCAGCAGCAAGGGACTAGCGGGCTCCTACGAGCAGTACTTC. Its protein is CASSKGLAGSYEQYF. The chain combines TRBV21-1 with TRBJ2-7; the D call of TRBD2 is as the table states it, not checked on the DNA. TRBV21-1 is classified as a pseudogene. The CDR3 has 15 residues.

The rearrangement uses TRBV6-1 and TRBJ1-4; a weak D match, TRBD1 (5 bases). Trimming stripped 4 bases from V and 4 bases from J, with 13 bases between. This CDR3 contains 15 residues. Per germline, CDR1 MNHNS and CDR2 SASEGT. The CDR3: CASSGGLGFNEKLFF. Written as DNA, the CDR3 is TGTGCCAGCAGTGGGGGCTTGGGGTTTAATGAAAAACTGTTTTTT.

The gene calls are TRBV9 and TRBJ2-7; D is perhaps TRBD1 or TRBD2 (6 bases each). The germline V gene has CDR1 SGDLS and CDR2 YYNGEE. Trimming stripped 4 bases from V and 2 bases from J, with 22 bases between. The CDR3 loop spans 17 amino acids. This chain's CDR3 is CASSPDPTGANAYEQYF. CDR3 nucleotide sequence: TGTGCCAGCAGCCCCGACCCAACGGGGGCGAATGCCTACGAGCAGTACTTC.

Comments on this clone: Other nucleotide sequences from this sample produce the same CDR3. This sequence joins TRBV5-1 and TRBJ2-7; 9 bases are a match to TRBD1. The V segment lost 0 bases and the J segment 3 bases; nucleotides outside the gene matches: 7. CDR1 and CDR2 from the germline V gene are SGHRS and YFSETQ. The CDR3 length is 16 residues. The CDR3 DNA reads as TGCGCCAGCAGCTTGGGGGGACAGGGTTCTTTCTACGAGCAGTACTTC. Residues: CASSLGGQGSFYEQYF. Looking up the rest from reference TRBV5-1 and TRBJ2-7 gives the full variable domain: KAGVTQTPRYLIKTRGQQVTLSCSPISGHRSVSWYQQTPGQGLQFLFEYFSETQRNKGNFPGRFSGRQFSNSRSEMNVSTLELGDSALYLCASSLGGQGSFYEQYFGPGTRLTVT.

The chain is built from TRBV9 and TRBJ2-3, with D unresolved. This CDR3 contains 14 residues. V was shortened by 3 bases and J by 0 bases, with 8 bases between the two germline ends. The germline gives CDR1 SGDLS, CDR2 YYNGEE. The chain's CDR3 is CASSAEASTDTQYF. Here the CDR3 DNA reads TGTGCCAGCAGCGCCGAAGCTAGCACAGATACGCAGTATTTT.

The chain recombines TRBV27 with TRBJ1-2, with 7 bases fitting TRBD1. V lost 10 bases to trimming and J lost 0 bases; unmatched junction nucleotides: 5. CDR3 length equals 13 residues. Looked up from germline, CDR1 is MNHEY and CDR2 is SMNVEV (reference sequence). The CDR3 bases are TGTGCCACCGCCAGGGGGGCTAACTATGGCTACACCTTC. Its protein is CATARGANYGYTF.

This clone appeared once. Compared with germline, one end of the junction differs, possibly owing to a read error. This chain uses TRBV19 with TRBJ1-5; D is uncertain. The CDR3 has 18 residues. Per germline, CDR1 LNHDA and CDR2 SQIVND (reference sequence). Written as DNA, the CDR3 is TGTGCCAGTAGTATAGTGACTTATCAAAGCTTAAGCAATCAGCCCCGGCATTTT. It is translated as CASSIVTYQSLSNQPRHF.